This record looks at one TCR beta chain sequence and its context. The data originate from a study of OX40 agonist ivuxolimab in advanced cancers. Study as a whole: Patients got intravenous ivuxolimab at 0.01 to 10 mg/kg every 2 weeks.

This table comes from immunoSEQ multiplex PCR, and its TCRdb copy is limited to in-frame clones, with some not included. This table holds approximately 48,000 clones, about 78% found once. The CDR3 is 14 residues long. From germline, CDR1 is WSHSY and CDR2 SAAADI. V shed 7 bases and J shed 0 bases, with 12 bases lying between them. The sequences come from CD4+ or CD8+ T cells sorted from blood, collected in a trial of the OX40 agonist ivuxolimab. The sequence was obtained from an adult with an advanced solid tumor such as melanoma, head and neck, liver or kidney cancer. This chain uses TRBV10-2 with TRBJ1-1, with D possibly being TRBD1 (6 bases). CDR3 bases: TGCGCCAGCACCGAAGGGGGGATGAACACTGAAGCTTTCTTT. Protein: CASTEGGMNTEAFF.